A selection of T cell receptor beta chains follows, all from one sample in a study of T cells after yellow fever vaccination. Via MiXCR, TCRdb re-called the 5' RACE reads, giving one row per CDR3 protein. The data contain about 22,000 distinct CDR3 sequences, 4% to 6% of them singletons. Sequenced material: PBMCs, either bulk or a sorted T-cell subset (CD4+, CD8+, memory, or dextramer-sorted; not recorded which), taken around 45 days after the first yellow fever vaccination. These receptors originate from a man younger than 35 who received the YFV17D yellow fever vaccine. The CDR3 runs from the conserved cysteine through the conserved F or W. D genes are given only for firm matches. A row's size may be missing; if present it is once, few, many or a size class.

j_call v_call clone_size d_call cdr3_length cdr3_nt cdr3_aa
TRBJ1-2 TRBV4-1 many NA 15 TGCGCCAGCAGCCTGGCTTTTTTTTTTAACTATGGCTACACCTTC CASSLAFFFNYGYTF
TRBJ2-5 TRBV28 many NA 13 TGTGCCAGCAGTACACCGGCTTCAGAGACCCAGTACTTC CASSTPASETQYF
TRBJ2-4 TRBV5-4 NA TRBD1 14 TGTGCCAGCAGCCGACAGGGCCCCAAAAACATTCAGTACTTC CASSRQGPKNIQYF
TRBJ1-4 TRBV6-2/TRBV6-3 many NA 13 TGTGCCAGCAACAGACACGGAGATGAAAAACTGTTTTTT CASNRHGDEKLFF
TRBJ2-1 TRBV12-3/TRBV12-4 medium-sized TRBD2 15 TGTGCCAGCAGTTTGCAAGCGGGGGGGCCCCATGAGCAGTTCTTC CASSLQAGGPHEQFF
TRBJ1-1 TRBV24-1 many NA 12 TGTGCCACCAGTGATAAATGGGGGTCAGCTTTCTTT CATSDKWGSAFF
TRBJ2-7 TRBV12-3/TRBV12-4 many NA 12 TGTGCCAGCAGTCAGTGGACTACCGAGCCGAGCTTC CASSQWTTEPSF
TRBJ2-5 TRBV7-6 many NA 11 TGTGCCAGCAGCTTAATGGAGACCCAGTACTTC CASSLMETQYF
TRBJ1-2 TRBV28 many NA 11 TGTGCCAGCAGTTTGGGTTTTGGCTACACCTTC CASSLGFGYTF
TRBJ2-5 TRBV4-2 many NA 13 TGTGCCAGCAGCCCCAGTGGCCAAGAGACCCAGTACTTC CASSPSGQETQYF
TRBJ2-1 TRBV20-1 many TRBD2 15 TGCAGTGCTAGCTTTCTAGCGGGGGGGCTTAATGAGCAGTTCTTC CSASFLAGGLNEQFF
TRBJ2-7 TRBV30 many TRBD1 13 TGTGCCTGGAGGCCCGGGACAGCCTACGAGCAGTACTTC CAWRPGTAYEQYF
TRBJ1-1 TRBV7-2 many NA 10 TGTGCCAGCAGCCGTCGAGAAGCTTTCTTT CASSRREAFF
TRBJ2-1 TRBV5-4 many TRBD1 15 TGTGCCAGCAGTTCCCGGACAGGGGGCGGAAATGAGCAGTTCTTC CASSSRTGGGNEQFF
TRBJ2-1 TRBV12-3/TRBV12-4 many NA 15 TGTGCCAGCAGTTTAGGGCTGGGACCTGGGGATGAGCAGTTCTTC CASSLGLGPGDEQFF
TRBJ1-5 TRBV12-3/TRBV12-4 medium-sized NA 16 TGTGCCAGCAGAACTTCGACTGGGGTTAGCAATCAGCCCCAGCATTTT CASRTSTGVSNQPQHF
TRBJ1-5 TRBV4-1 many TRBD1 20 TGCGCCAGCAGCCAAGGAATTAGGGGGCTCCGCGCTGGTAGCAATCAGCCCCAGCATTTT CASSQGIRGLRAGSNQPQHF
TRBJ2-7 TRBV5-5 many TRBD1 14 TGTGCCAGCAGGAAGGGACAGGCTTCCTACGAGCAGTACTTC CASRKGQASYEQYF
TRBJ2-3 TRBV3-1 many NA 13 TGTGCCAGCAGCCAAGTACTTGGCGTGACGCAGTATTTT CASSQVLGVTQYF
TRBJ2-1 TRBV20-1 many TRBD2 19 TGCAGTGCTAGAGATCTAAACCCTAGCGGGGGTTCGTCCTACAATGAGCAGTTCTTC CSARDLNPSGGSSYNEQFF
TRBJ2-1 TRBV24-1 many TRBD1 15 TGTGCCACCAGTGACCTGGGACAGGGGGTAAATGAGCAGTTCTTC CATSDLGQGVNEQFF
TRBJ1-1 TRBV20-1 few NA 12 TGCAGTGCTGCACAGGTAGACACTGAAGCTTTCTTT CSAAQVDTEAFF
TRBJ2-3 TRBV4-2 many NA 16 TGTGCCAGCAGCCAAGGGGAGGGGGGAGTAGCAGATACGCAGTATTTT CASSQGEGGVADTQYF
TRBJ2-6 TRBV4-2 many NA 17 TGTGCCAGCAGCCAAGTGGCGGGATTTGGCGGGGCCAACGTCCTGACTTTC CASSQVAGFGGANVLTF
TRBJ2-4 TRBV5-1 many NA 14 TGCGCCAGCAAGGAGTCTCTAGCCAAAAACATTCAGTACTTC CASKESLAKNIQYF
TRBJ1-4 TRBV12-3/TRBV12-4 many NA 14 TGTGCCAGCAGTTTCCAACAGGCCAATGAAAAACTGTTTTTT CASSFQQANEKLFF
TRBJ2-2 TRBV7-2 many TRBD2 16 TGTGCCAGCAGGCCGGGACTAGCGGGGACCACCGGGGAGCTGTTTTTT CASRPGLAGTTGELFF
TRBJ1-2 TRBV5-1 many TRBD1 16 TGCGCCAGCAGCTTGGATCCCCTGACAGGGGGTTATGGCTACACCTTC CASSLDPLTGGYGYTF
TRBJ1-4 TRBV14 many TRBD1 15 TGTGCCAGCAGCCAAGGCAGGGGGGTAAATGAAAAACTGTTTTTT CASSQGRGVNEKLFF
TRBJ2-3 TRBV6-4 many TRBD2 14 TGTGCCAGCAGCCTAGCGGGGGGCGCAGATACGCAGTATTTT CASSLAGGADTQYF
TRBJ1-1 TRBV3-1 many NA 13 TGTGCCAGCAGCGCTGAGGGGGACACTGAAGCTTTCTTT CASSAEGDTEAFF
TRBJ2-6 TRBV14 many NA 15 TGTGCCAGCAGCCCGGGACACTCTGGGGCCAACGTCCTGACTTTC CASSPGHSGANVLTF
TRBJ2-2 TRBV15 many NA 14 TGTGCCACCAGCAGAGACAGGAACACCGGGGAGCTGTTTTTT CATSRDRNTGELFF
TRBJ1-2 TRBV10-3 many TRBD1 16 TGTGCCATCAGTGTCCTATTGAGACAGGGCCTCTATGGCTACACCTTC CAISVLLRQGLYGYTF
TRBJ1-1 TRBV2 many TRBD1 14 TGTGCCAGCAGATCCCGGGACAGGAACACTGAAGCTTTCTTT CASRSRDRNTEAFF
TRBJ2-5 TRBV7-9 many NA 13 TGTGCCAGCAGCTTTAATCCCCAAGAGACCCAGTACTTC CASSFNPQETQYF
TRBJ2-3 TRBV24-1 many NA 14 TGTGCCACCGGCCCTAGCAGCCCGGAAGATACGCAGTATTTT CATGPSSPEDTQYF
TRBJ1-1 TRBV19 many TRBD1 14 TGTGCCAGTAGTATAGATCGTTACAGGGGGTCGGCTTTCTTT CASSIDRYRGSAFF
TRBJ2-1 TRBV20-1 medium-sized NA 13 TGCAGTGCCACGGGATACTCCTACAATGAGCAGTTCTTC CSATGYSYNEQFF
TRBJ2-3 TRBV6-5 many TRBD2 18 TGTGCCAGCAGTTACTCCAGGCTAGCGGGGGGGAAGACAGATACGCAGTATTTT CASSYSRLAGGKTDTQYF
TRBJ2-7 TRBV4-1 many NA 14 TGCGCCAGCAGCCAAGACGCTAGCTCCTACGAGCAGTACTTC CASSQDASSYEQYF
TRBJ2-6 TRBV6-2/TRBV6-3 many NA 15 TGTGCCAGCAGTTACGGGCCGCCTGGGGCCAACGTCCTGACTTTC CASSYGPPGANVLTF
TRBJ2-1 TRBV9 many NA 14 TGTGCCAGCAGCGTAGCTGGATGGGACAATGAGCAGTTCTTC CASSVAGWDNEQFF
TRBJ1-1 TRBV10-3 many NA 14 TGTGCCATCAGTGCCACAGGGACGAACACTGAAGCTTTCTTT CAISATGTNTEAFF
TRBJ2-5 TRBV20-1 many TRBD2 14 TGCAGTGCTAGGGCTAGCGGGGACCAAGAGACCCAGTACTTC CSARASGDQETQYF
TRBJ2-3 TRBV4-3 many NA 15 TGCGCCAGCAGCCAAGCCGGGGCTCCTCCCGCTACGCAGTATTTT CASSQAGAPPATQYF
TRBJ2-1 TRBV2 many TRBD2 14 TGTGCCAGCGGGGGACTAGCGGGGGGGAATGAGCAGTTCTTC CASGGLAGGNEQFF
TRBJ1-4 TRBV28 many NA 12 TGTGCCAGCAGTTCGTCACATCGGAAACTGTTTTTT CASSSSHRKLFF
TRBJ2-6 TRBV4-1 few NA 18 TGCGCCAGCAGCCAAGAAGGACCCCGCGGTTCTGGGGCCAACGTCCTGACTTTC CASSQEGPRGSGANVLTF
TRBJ2-5 TRBV5-1 many NA 13 TGCGCCAGCAGCTTATCGCAGGGCGCGGTATCTTACTTC CASSLSQGAVSYF
TRBJ2-2 TRBV10-2 many TRBD1 16 TGCGCCAGCAGGGCACAGGGGGCCTGGGGGACCGGGGAGCTGTTTTTT CASRAQGAWGTGELFF
TRBJ2-1 TRBV30 many NA 15 TGTGCCTGGAGTGTACTCCTCCCGTCCTCCGGACCCCAGTTCTTC CAWSVLLPSSGPQFF
TRBJ2-3 TRBV15 once NA 16 TGTACCACCAGCAGCTCTGGAGGGCAGCTCTCAGATACGCAGTATTTT CTTSSSGGQLSDTQYF
TRBJ2-3 TRBV20-1 many NA 15 TGCAGTGCGCCGGGCCGGGATCTGGGTACAGATACGCAGTATTTT CSAPGRDLGTDTQYF